A selection of T cell receptor beta chains follows, all from one sample in a study of T cell responses to AZD1222 COVID-19 vaccine. Method: immunoSEQ multiplex PCR; TCRdb's copy keeps in-frame clones and lacks some. The sample yields roughly 80,000 clones, about nine tenths seen once. The sequencing used peripheral blood, collected 28 days after the second AZD1222 dose. These receptors came from an adult who received the AZD1222 COVID-19 vaccine. Both conserved end residues are part of each CDR3. D genes are given only for firm matches. Not all rows give a size; the values are once, few, many and, for expanded clones, a class.

>TRBJ1-1|TRBV6-5|TRBD1|-
CASETGGRTEAFF
TGTGCCAGCGAGACAGGGGGTCGGACTGAAGCTTTCTTT
>TRBJ1-2|TRBV7-2|TRBD1|once
CASSSHGMTGGEKGYTF
TGTGCCAGCAGCTCACACGGAATGACAGGGGGCGAAAAAGGCTACACCTTC
>TRBJ2-6|TRBV4-1|-|-
CASSQQQGSGANVLTF
TGCGCCAGCAGCCAGCAACAGGGCTCTGGGGCCAACGTCCTGACTTTC
>TRBJ2-6|TRBV5-1|-|-
CASFRGQSSGANVLTF
TGCGCCAGCTTCAGGGGCCAGAGCTCTGGGGCCAACGTCCTGACTTTC
>TRBJ1-5|TRBV24-1|-|-
CATSGNVQGYNQPQHF
TGTGCCACCAGTGGAAACGTACAGGGTTACAATCAGCCCCAGCATTTT
>TRBJ1-3|TRBV6-5|TRBD1|few
CASSRTGRGNTIYF
TGTGCCAGCAGCCGGACAGGGCGAGGAAACACCATATATTTT
>TRBJ2-1|TRBV24-1|TRBD1|-
CATSDPAGTGSSGEQFF
TGTGCCACCAGTGATCCGGCGGGGACAGGGTCATCCGGTGAGCAGTTCTTC
>TRBJ1-6|TRBV5-1|TRBD1|once
CASSKGDRPGSPLHF
TGCGCCAGCAGCAAGGGGGACAGACCGGGTTCACCCCTCCACTTT
>TRBJ2-1|TRBV6-6|TRBD2|-
CASSPPPTSGGSDEQFF
TGTGCCAGCAGTCCCCCCCCGACTAGCGGGGGGAGCGATGAGCAGTTCTTC
>TRBJ1-6|TRBV28|-|-
CASSSTAGRRNSPLHF
TGTGCCAGCAGTTCGACCGCAGGGAGGAGGAATTCACCCCTCCACTTT
>TRBJ1-4|TRBV2|-|-
CASGRSRSQYEKLFF
TGTGCCAGCGGCCGGTCGAGGTCCCAATATGAAAAACTGTTTTTT
>TRBJ1-1|TRBV19|-|-
CASSISRRATEAFF
TGTGCCAGTAGTATCAGTCGACGGGCCACTGAAGCTTTCTTT
>TRBJ1-1|TRBV5-1|TRBD1|-
CASSPTPGQANTEAFF
TGCGCCAGCAGCCCAACACCGGGACAGGCGAACACTGAAGCTTTCTTT
>TRBJ1-1|TRBV18|TRBD1|-
CASSPRILGQGAGDILGAFF
TGTGCCAGCTCACCACGAATCTTGGGGCAGGGGGCTGGCGACATCCTGGGAGCTTTCTTT
>TRBJ2-2|TRBV6-4|-|-
CASSDTTGELFF
TGTGCCAGCAGTGACACCACCGGGGAGCTGTTTTTT
>TRBJ1-6|TRBV27|-|-
CASKLTLANNSPLHF
TGTGCCAGCAAGCTCACCTTAGCCAATAATTCACCCCTCCACTTT
>TRBJ2-5|TRBV4-2|-|-
CASSQVGQRGVQYF
TGTGCCAGCAGCCAAGTAGGGCAGAGGGGGGTGCAGTACTTC
>TRBJ2-5|TRBV3-1/TRBV3-2|TRBD2|-
CASSQDPRRGGETQYF
TGTGCCAGCAGCCAAGATCCCCGGCGGGGGGGCGAGACCCAGTACTTC
>TRBJ1-2|TRBV25-1|TRBD1|-
CASSPQGAGGGYTF
TGTGCCAGCAGTCCACAGGGGGCTGGAGGTGGCTACACCTTC
>TRBJ2-7|TRBV5-1|-|-
CASSRSGSLYEQYF
TGCGCCAGCAGCCGATCGGGCAGCCTCTACGAGCAGTACTTC
>TRBJ2-1|TRBV7-8|TRBD1|-
CASSRHNRGLSSYNEQFF
TGTGCCAGCAGCCGCCACAACAGGGGGTTAAGCTCCTACAATGAGCAGTTCTTC
>TRBJ1-2|TRBV3-1/TRBV3-2|-|-
CASSQVRNRTNYGYTF
TGTGCCAGCAGCCAAGTGAGAAACAGGACTAACTATGGCTACACCTTC
>TRBJ2-2|TRBV4-3|TRBD1|-
CASSQEGTVRSGELFF
TGCGCCAGCAGCCAAGAGGGGACAGTTCGAAGCGGGGAGCTGTTTTTT
>TRBJ1-5|TRBV3-1/TRBV3-2|-|-
CASSQDRRVPQHF
TGTGCCAGCAGCCAAGATCGTAGGGTCCCCCAGCATTTT
>TRBJ2-1|TRBV12-3/TRBV12-4|-|-
CASSLQGNSQFF
TGTGCCAGCAGTTTGCAGGGGAACTCCCAGTTCTTC
>TRBJ1-5|TRBV2|-|-
CASSEVPAGGNQPQHF
TGTGCCAGCAGTGAAGTGCCCGCGGGGGGGAATCAGCCCCAGCATTTT
>TRBJ1-3|TRBV10-3|-|-
CAIRDETGVSGNTIYF
TGTGCCATCAGGGACGAGACAGGCGTCTCTGGAAACACCATATATTTT
>TRBJ2-7|TRBV11-2|-|-
CASSLPGGTYEQYF
TGTGCCAGCAGCCTACCGGGCGGGACCTACGAGCAGTACTTC
>TRBJ1-2|TRBV11-2|TRBD1|-
CASSLVTGKVAF
TGTGCCAGCAGCTTAGTGACAGGGAAAGTTGCCTTC
>TRBJ2-1|TRBV6-2/TRBV6-3|TRBD2|-
CASSDGGGSYNEQFF
TGTGCCAGCAGTGACGGGGGGGGCTCCTACAATGAGCAGTTCTTC
>TRBJ1-2|TRBV6-5|-|-
CASSIARGAYGYTF
TGTGCCAGCAGTATCGCGAGGGGGGCCTATGGCTACACCTTC
>TRBJ1-1|TRBV2|-|once
CASSFGQTITEAFF
TGTGCCAGCAGTTTCGGACAGACGATCACTGAAGCTTTCTTT
>TRBJ1-1|TRBV2|-|-
CASSSSTRTNTEAFF
TGTGCCAGCAGCTCTTCGACACGTACCAACACTGAAGCTTTCTTT
>TRBJ2-5|TRBV19|-|once
CASSIQRTRQETQYF
TGTGCCAGTAGTATACAGAGGACAAGACAAGAGACCCAGTACTTC
>TRBJ1-1|TRBV9|-|-
CASSDRDPGVRAFF
TGTGCCAGCAGCGACCGGGACCCAGGCGTAAGGGCTTTCTTT
>TRBJ1-4|TRBV19|TRBD1|-
CASIENRGQGEKLFF
TGTGCCAGTATCGAGAACAGGGGGCAAGGGGAAAAACTGTTTTTT
>TRBJ2-7|TRBV3-1/TRBV3-2|-|-
CASSRSYEQYF
TGTGCCAGCAGCCGCTCCTACGAGCAGTACTTC
>TRBJ1-5|TRBV30|TRBD1|-
CAWDSGQGGSQPQHF
TGTGCCTGGGACTCCGGACAGGGTGGTAGTCAGCCCCAGCATTTT
>TRBJ1-1|TRBV7-8|-|-
CASSPLLTRTYTEAFF
TGTGCCAGCAGCCCGCTATTGACCAGGACGTACACTGAAGCTTTCTTT
>TRBJ1-5|TRBV6-2/TRBV6-3|-|-
CASSYSPYSNQPQHF
TGTGCCAGCAGTTACAGTCCGTATAGCAATCAGCCCCAGCATTTT
>TRBJ2-1|TRBV7-2|-|-
CASSSGRAVNEQFF
TGTGCCAGCAGCTCAGGCCGGGCAGTTAATGAGCAGTTCTTC
>TRBJ1-6|TRBV7-9|-|-
CASSLKGSSPLHF
TGTGCCAGCAGCTTGAAGGGTTCTTCACCCCTCCACTTT
>TRBJ1-2|TRBV11-2|TRBD1|-
CASSPLDRGRGWGGYTF
TGTGCCAGCAGCCCCCTCGACAGGGGGCGCGGTTGGGGTGGCTACACCTTC
>TRBJ1-5|TRBV19|-|-
CASSIDLSGGRQPQHF
TGTGCCAGTAGTATAGATCTATCGGGGGGGCGGCAGCCCCAGCATTTT
>TRBJ2-5|TRBV11-1|-|-
CASSPLGLQETQYF
TGTGCCAGCAGTCCGCTCGGACTTCAAGAGACCCAGTACTTC
>TRBJ1-4|TRBV19|-|-
CASSPQSGTATNEKLFF
TGTGCCAGTAGTCCTCAAAGCGGGACGGCAACTAATGAAAAACTGTTTTTT
>TRBJ2-2|TRBV24-1|TRBD2|-
CATSARREAGELFF
TGTGCCACCAGTGCTCGACGGGAGGCCGGGGAGCTGTTTTTT
>TRBJ1-5|TRBV6-6|TRBD1|-
CASSGDRADQPQHF
TGTGCCAGCAGTGGGGACAGGGCGGATCAGCCCCAGCATTTT
>TRBJ1-2|TRBV6-2/TRBV6-3|TRBD1|-
CASSYDGTEKGASYGYTF
TGTGCCAGCAGTTACGACGGGACTGAGAAGGGGGCAAGCTATGGCTACACCTTC
>TRBJ2-3|TRBV6-2/TRBV6-3|-|once
CASSDYTDTQYF
TGTGCCAGCAGCGACTACACAGATACGCAGTATTTT
>TRBJ2-7|TRBV10-3|-|-
CAIRASVYEQYF
TGTGCCATCAGGGCTAGCGTCTACGAGCAGTACTTC
>TRBJ1-1|TRBV7-9|-|-
CASSLMGVMNTEAFF
TGTGCCAGCAGCTTAATGGGAGTGATGAACACTGAAGCTTTCTTT